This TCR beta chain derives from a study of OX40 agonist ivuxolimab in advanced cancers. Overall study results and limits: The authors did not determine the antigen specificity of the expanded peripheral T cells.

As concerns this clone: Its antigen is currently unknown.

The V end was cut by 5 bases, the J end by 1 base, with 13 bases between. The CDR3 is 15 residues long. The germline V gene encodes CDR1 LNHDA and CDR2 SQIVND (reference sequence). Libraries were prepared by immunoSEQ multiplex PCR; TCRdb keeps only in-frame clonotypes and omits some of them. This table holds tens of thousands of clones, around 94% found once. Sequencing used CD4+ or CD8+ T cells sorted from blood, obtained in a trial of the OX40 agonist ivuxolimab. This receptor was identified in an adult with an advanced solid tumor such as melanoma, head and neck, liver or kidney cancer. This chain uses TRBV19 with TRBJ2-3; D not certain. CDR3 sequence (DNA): TGTGCCAGTAGTTATACTCTCCGGGGCACAGATACGCAGTATTTT. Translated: CASSYTLRGTDTQYF.